The 30 T cell receptor beta chains given below trace back to one sample, sequenced in a study of chemoradiotherapy in HPV16-positive cancers. Clones were read by immunoSEQ multiplex PCR, and TCRdb kept only the in-frame ones, dropping some. The sample shows roughly 15,000 clones, more than 70% of them seen only once. Sample acquisition took place from a patient who underwent chemoradiotherapy. The receptor source for this set is a human donor with HPV-associated anogenital cancer.

The chain carries TRBV4-2 and TRBJ2-7, with D possibly matching TRBD1 (5 bases). Germline V CDR1 and CDR2: LGHNA, YNFKEQ. With 0 bases removed from V and 3 bases from J, the gap between germline ends came to 15 bases. This CDR3 is 16 amino acids long. The CDR3 spells CASSQERDSESYEQYF. The CDR3 region has the DNA TGTGCCAGCAGCCAAGAGAGAGACAGTGAGAGCTACGAGCAGTACTTC.

The chain uses TRBV15 and TRBJ1-2; 7 bases align to TRBD1. The CDR3 extends over 17 amino acids. With 3 bases clipped from V and 2 bases from J, the junction kept 12 bases outside the gene matches. The germline V gene encodes CDR1 LNHNV and CDR2 YYDKDF (reference sequence). As DNA, the CDR3 is TGTGCCACCAGCAGGGCCCCACAAACAGGGGCAAACTATGGCTACACCTTC. Amino acids: CATSRAPQTGANYGYTF.

Points on this clone: One junction end does not reproduce the germline sequence, and a read error may be involved. The chain carries TRBV19 and TRBJ1-2; TRBD1 agrees at 8 bases. Germline lookup yields CDR1 LNHDA and CDR2 SQIVND (reference sequence). The CDR3 length is 14 residues. Here the CDR3 DNA reads TGTGCCAGTACTATACGGGTCCAGGGGGCCGGCTACACCTTC. This codes for CASTIRVQGAGYTF.

The chain carries TRBV6-5 and TRBJ1-1; D is unclear. The CDR3 is made up of 12 amino acids. Germline CDR1 reads MNHEY; CDR2 reads SVGAGI. The V gene lost 6 bases and the J gene lost 1 base, with 6 bases spanning the gap. The CDR3 sequence is CASREGNTEAFF. Written as DNA, the CDR3 is TGTGCCAGCAGAGAAGGGAACACTGAAGCTTTCTTT.

The chain has TRBV2 and TRBJ2-7, with D maybe TRBD2 (5 bases). Per the germline V gene, CDR1 is SNHLY and CDR2 is FYNNEI. V dropped 5 bases and J dropped 1 base, with 15 bases sitting between them. The CDR3 extends over 15 amino acids. The CDR3 DNA sequence: TGTGCCAGCAGTCCGCGACTAACAGTTTCCTACGAGCAGTACTTC. Translating gives CASSPRLTVSYEQYF.

This clone was counted between two and nine times. V usage is TRBV7-9 and J usage is TRBJ1-6, with unresolved D. The V end was cut by 2 bases, the J end by 7 bases, with 9 bases between. The germline CDR1 and CDR2 sequences are SEHNR and FQNEAQ (reference sequence). This CDR3 contains 14 residues. The CDR3: CASSLSDPNSPLHF. The CDR3 nucleotides are TGTGCCAGCAGCTTAAGCGATCCCAATTCACCCCTCCACTTT.

The gene calls are TRBV5-4 and TRBJ1-6; possibly TRBD1 for D (5 bases). The V gene lost 3 bases and the J gene lost 7 bases, with 11 bases spanning the gap. CDR3 length: 14 amino acids. The germline V gene encodes CDR1 SGHNT and CDR2 YYREEE (reference sequence). The CDR3 here is CASSWGTGNSPLHF. The CDR3, as DNA: TGTGCCAGCAGCTGGGGGACGGGGAATTCACCCCTCCACTTT.

The chain employs TRBV7-6 and TRBJ1-1; D uncertain. Trimming cost V 6 bases and J 3 bases, with 11 bases left between them. This CDR3 is built from 13 residues. Germline lookup yields CDR1 SGHVS and CDR2 FNYEAQ. The CDR3 region is CASRQKKDTEAFF. In DNA form, the CDR3 reads TGTGCCAGCAGGCAGAAAAAGGACACTGAAGCTTTCTTT.

This clone was seen a handful of times. CDR3 residues: CATGVTYNTEAFF. CDR3 DNA sequence: TGCGCCACGGGAGTAACCTATAACACTGAAGCTTTCTTT. J is TRBJ1-1 and V is TRBV4-1; D not resolved. The CDR3 length is 13 residues. V lost 10 bases to trimming and J lost 2 bases, with 14 bases between them. Germline CDR1 is MGHRA and CDR2 is YSYEKL.

This chain joins TRBV7-2 and TRBJ1-5; 8 bases are shared with TRBD1. This CDR3 spans 16 amino acids. Germline V gene lookup returns CDR1 SGHTA and CDR2 FQGNSA. V dropped 3 bases and J dropped 1; count of bases not matched to a gene: 5. The CDR3 region has the DNA TGTGCCAGCAGCTTGGGGCCAGGGGGCAGCAATCAGCCCCAGCATTTT. This codes for CASSLGPGGSNQPQHF.

A few counts support this clone. The V gene is TRBV9, the J gene TRBJ1-3, with D tentatively TRBD1 (5 bases). V gave up 4 bases and J gave up 2 bases, with 13 bases separating them. Germline CDR1 SGDLS, CDR2 YYNGEE. The CDR3 loop spans 15 amino acids. The chain's CDR3 is CASSPLGGAGNTIYF. The DNA for the CDR3 is TGTGCCAGCAGCCCGCTCGGGGGGGCTGGAAACACCATATATTTT.

This clone came up once. The CDR3 nucleotides are TGTGCCAGCAGCTTTAAGAACACTGAAGCTTTCTTT. This codes for CASSFKNTEAFF. This sequence joins TRBV7-9 and TRBJ1-1; no clear D gene. From germline, CDR1 is SEHNR and CDR2 FQNEAQ (reference sequence). The CDR3 is made up of 12 amino acids. Trimming pared 3 bases from V and 1 base from J, leaving 3 bases between.

The chain is built from TRBV14 and TRBJ2-6; the D gene could be TRBD1 or TRBD2 (5 bases each). Trimming removed 5 bases from V and 2 bases from J, with 22 bases in between. Germline V gene lookup returns CDR1 SGHDN and CDR2 FVKESK. The CDR3 has 19 residues. The CDR3: CASSNDPGRKGPGANVLTF. The DNA for the CDR3 is TGTGCCAGCAGCAACGATCCGGGACGGAAGGGTCCTGGGGCCAACGTCCTGACTTTC.

This sequence joins TRBV27 and TRBJ1-4; D is unclear. V lost 3 bases and J lost 8, with 16 bases in between. This CDR3 is built from 15 residues. Germline V gives CDR1 MNHEY, CDR2 SMNVEV (reference sequence). CDR3 protein: CASSFLEPGREKLFF. The CDR3, as DNA: TGTGCCAGCAGTTTTTTGGAACCAGGAAGGGAAAAACTGTTTTTT.

This clone came up a few times. The J gene is TRBJ1-2, the V gene TRBV4-3; TRBD1 matches 7 bases. Germline V lookup: CDR1 LGHNA, CDR2 YSLEER. Trimming removed 0 bases from V and 3 bases from J; junction bases left unmatched: 10. The CDR3 consists of 17 residues. The CDR3 sequence: CASSQEWLQGQDYGYTF. The CDR3 coding sequence is TGCGCCAGCAGCCAAGAGTGGCTACAAGGACAGGACTATGGCTACACCTTC.

V and J are TRBV2 and TRBJ2-5; 8 bases map to TRBD2. Germline CDR1 reads SNHLY; CDR2 reads FYNNEI. Trimming cost V 8 bases and J 2 bases; bases outside gene matches: 7. The CDR3 runs 14 residues. Here the CDR3 reads CASDKRGTQETQYF. Here the CDR3 DNA reads TGTGCCAGCGATAAGCGGGGGACTCAAGAGACCCAGTACTTC.

J is TRBJ1-2 and V is TRBV6-5, with 11 nucleotides matching TRBD1. This CDR3 contains 14 residues. Per the germline V gene, CDR1 is MNHEY and CDR2 is SVGAGI. With V trimmed by 6 bases and J by 4 bases, 4 bases remained unmatched. DNA for the CDR3: TGTGCCAGCAGCTTCGGGACAGGGGGCTATGGCTACACCTTC. Protein sequence: CASSFGTGGYGYTF.

The V call is TRBV28, the J call TRBJ1-2; the D gene is possibly TRBD1 (6 bases). The V and J ends lost 2 bases and 3 bases respectively, with 13 bases between them. The CDR3 has 15 residues. Germline V lookup: CDR1 MDHEN, CDR2 SYDVKM. Here the CDR3 reads CASSLGGALDYGYTF. In DNA, the CDR3 is TGTGCCAGCAGTTTAGGGGGGGCGCTGGACTATGGCTACACCTTC.

The chain uses TRBV15 and TRBJ1-6; D not certain. The CDR3 totals 13 residues. Germline lookup yields CDR1 LNHNV and CDR2 YYDKDF (reference sequence). V gave up 4 bases and J gave up 7 bases, with 8 bases separating them. The CDR3 DNA follows: TGTGCCACCAGCACTTACACCAATTCACCCCTCCACTTT. It translates to CATSTYTNSPLHF.

Regarding this clone: An end of the junction differs from the germline gene, which may be a read error. The V call is TRBV5-1, the J call TRBJ2-2, with no clear D. Germline values: CDR1 SGHRS, CDR2 YFSETQ. The CDR3 spans 15 residues. CDR3 in DNA: TGCGCCGGCAGCTTGACTCATAAGAACACCGGGGAGCTGTTTTTT. It encodes CAGSLTHKNTGELFF.

The rearrangement joins TRBV7-9 to TRBJ1-1; D ambiguous. Trimming pared 1 base from V and 11 bases from J, leaving 8 bases between. This CDR3 is 11 amino acids long. From germline, CDR1 is SEHNR and CDR2 FQNEAQ (reference sequence). The CDR3 spells CASSLGPAAFF. The CDR3 nucleotides are TGTGCCAGCAGCTTAGGCCCAGCCGCTTTCTTT.

In nucleotides, the CDR3 is TGCAGCGTTGTTGGCTGGGAGGGGACAGATACGCAGTATTTT. This translates into CSVVGWEGTDTQYF. The chain has TRBV29-1 and TRBJ2-3, with TRBD2 matching 7 bases. V was clipped by 4 bases and J by 3 bases; unmatched bases: 7. This CDR3 region has 14 residues. Germline values: CDR1 SQVTM, CDR2 ANQGSEA.

Note on this clone: The junction does not match germline at one end; this may be a read error. The J gene is TRBJ1-1, the V gene TRBV6-1; D call uncertain. The length of the CDR3 is 12 residues. Per germline, CDR1 MNHNS and CDR2 SASEGT. CDR3 nucleotides: TGTGCCAGCAGTCAAGCGAACACTGAAGCTTTCTTT. As protein: CASSQANTEAFF.

The chain has TRBV5-4 and TRBJ1-3; the match to TRBD1 covers 9 bases. This CDR3 comprises 13 residues. Germline V lookup: CDR1 SGHNT, CDR2 YYREEE (reference sequence). The J segment lost 8 bases and the V segment lost 6 bases, leaving 6 bases of the junction unmatched. Here the CDR3 reads CASTFDRGDTIYF. The CDR3 coding sequence is TGTGCCAGCACCTTCGACAGGGGGGACACCATATATTTT.

The rearrangement links TRBV7-9 to TRBJ1-6; no definite D call. CDR1 and CDR2 from the germline V gene are SEHNR and FQNEAQ (reference sequence). This CDR3 has 12 amino acids. Trimming stripped 5 bases from V and 6 bases from J, with 5 bases between. CDR3 in DNA: TGTGCCAGCAGCCGAACTAATTCACCCCTCCACTTT. Its translation is CASSRTNSPLHF.

V usage is TRBV27 and J usage is TRBJ1-2; the match to TRBD1 covers 12 bases. This CDR3 is built from 16 residues. The J segment lost 5 bases and the V segment lost 0 bases, leaving 4 bases of the junction unmatched. Looked up from germline, CDR1 is MNHEY and CDR2 is SMNVEV (reference sequence). CDR3 bases: TGTGCCAGCAGTTTATCCGGGACAGGGGGCACGTATGGCTACACCTTC. This codes for CASSLSGTGGTYGYTF.

The rearrangement joins TRBV5-1 to TRBJ1-2; D not resolved. CDR3 length: 14 amino acids. The germline V gene encodes CDR1 SGHRS and CDR2 YFSETQ. Trimming cost V 0 bases and J 3 bases, with 9 bases left between them. The CDR3 protein is CASSLGPGDYGYTF. CDR3 sequence (DNA): TGCGCCAGCAGCTTGGGACCTGGGGACTATGGCTACACCTTC.

The chain has TRBV5-1 and TRBJ2-7; either TRBD1 or TRBD2 may supply D (5 bases each). CDR1 is SGHRS, CDR2 YFSETQ, per germline. The CDR3 runs 15 residues. Trimming removed 10 bases at V and 1 base at J, with 21 bases between. CDR3: CASAVVGAGSYEQYF. The CDR3 coding sequence is TGCGCCTCCGCGGTCGTCGGGGCAGGTTCCTACGAGCAGTACTTC. Based on the CDR3 plus reference TRBV5-1 and TRBJ2-7, the full variable domain is KAGVTQTPRYLIKTRGQQVTLSCSPISGHRSVSWYQQTPGQGLQFLFEYFSETQRNKGNFPGRFSGRQFSNSRSEMNVSTLELGDSALYLCASAVVGAGSYEQYFGPGTRLTVT.

This clone was observed a few times. The chain is built from TRBV5-4 and TRBJ2-1; the D gene is possibly TRBD1 (6 bases). The CDR3 covers 14 residues. Germline CDR1 and CDR2: SGHNT and YYREEE (reference sequence). V lost 2 bases and J lost 7, with 13 bases in between. This CDR3 reads CASSLKLTGNEQFF. The CDR3 bases are TGTGCCAGCAGCTTAAAATTAACAGGGAATGAGCAGTTCTTC.

The chain employs TRBV2 and TRBJ2-3; D perhaps matches TRBD2 (5 bases). This CDR3 has 13 residues. The germline CDR1 and CDR2 sequences are SNHLY and FYNNEI. The V gene lost 7 bases and the J gene lost 3 bases, with 11 bases spanning the gap. CDR3 residues: CASIRDSTDTQYF. In DNA form, the CDR3 reads TGTGCCAGCATCCGGGATTCGACAGATACGCAGTATTTT.